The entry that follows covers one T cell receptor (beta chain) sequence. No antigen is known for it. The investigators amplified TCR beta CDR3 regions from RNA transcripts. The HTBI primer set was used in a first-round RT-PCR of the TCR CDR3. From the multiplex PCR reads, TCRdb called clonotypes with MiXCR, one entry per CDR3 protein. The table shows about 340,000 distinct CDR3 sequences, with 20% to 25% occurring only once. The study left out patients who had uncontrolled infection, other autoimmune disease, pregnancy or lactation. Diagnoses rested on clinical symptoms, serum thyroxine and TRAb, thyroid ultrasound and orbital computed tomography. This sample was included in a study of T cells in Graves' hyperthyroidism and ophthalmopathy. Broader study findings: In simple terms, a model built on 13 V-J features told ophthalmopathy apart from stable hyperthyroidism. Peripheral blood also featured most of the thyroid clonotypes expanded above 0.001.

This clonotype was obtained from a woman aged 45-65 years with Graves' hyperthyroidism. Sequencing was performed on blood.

For the CDR3, the DNA is TGCAGTGCTGTACACCACTCTGGAAACACCATATATTTT. This translates into CSAVHHSGNTIYF. The rearrangement links TRBV20-1 to TRBJ1-3; no clear D gene. Germline assignment: CDR1 DFQATT and CDR2 SNEGSKA (reference sequence). The CDR3 loop spans 13 amino acids. Trimming removed 5 bases from V and 0 bases from J, with 8 bases in between.